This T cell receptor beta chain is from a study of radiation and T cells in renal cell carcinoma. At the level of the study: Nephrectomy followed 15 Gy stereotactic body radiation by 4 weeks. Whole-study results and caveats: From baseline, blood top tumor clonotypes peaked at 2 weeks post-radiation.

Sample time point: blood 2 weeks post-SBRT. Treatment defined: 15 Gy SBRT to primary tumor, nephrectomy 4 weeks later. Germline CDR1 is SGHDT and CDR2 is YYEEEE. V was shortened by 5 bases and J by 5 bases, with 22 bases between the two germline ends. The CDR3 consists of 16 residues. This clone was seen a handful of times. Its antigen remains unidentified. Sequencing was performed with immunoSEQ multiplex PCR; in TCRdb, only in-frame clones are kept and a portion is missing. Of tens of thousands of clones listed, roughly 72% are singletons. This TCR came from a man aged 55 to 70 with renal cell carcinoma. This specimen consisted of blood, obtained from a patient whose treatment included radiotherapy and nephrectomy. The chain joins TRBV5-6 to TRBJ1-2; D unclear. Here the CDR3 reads CASRLSVDPTSYGYTF. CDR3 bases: TGTGCCAGCAGACTTTCTGTGGACCCCACTTCTTATGGCTACACCTTC.